The next 12 T cell receptor beta chains were all read from a single sample in a study of beta chain features in type 1 diabetes. The investigators reverse transcribed all of the isolated RNA, so they sequenced expressed TCRB transcripts. Sequencing used immunoSEQ multiplex PCR; TCRdb keeps in-frame clones, though not all of them. The sample carries hundreds of thousands of clones, approximately 15% recorded once. Specimen: central memory CD4+ T cells from blood. These receptors were taken from a man aged 30-40 years in good health.

The CDR3 sequence is CASSQDTGGQPQHF. CDR3 DNA: TGCGCCAGCAGCCAAGATACAGGGGGGCAGCCCCAGCATTTT. The chain joins TRBV4-3 to TRBJ1-5; 8 bases match TRBD1. After removal of 0 bases from V and 7 bases from J, the junction contained 2 bases not matched to a gene. The germline V gene encodes CDR1 LGHNA and CDR2 YSLEER. The CDR3 consists of 14 residues.

This clone has only a few counts. The DNA for the CDR3 is TGTGCCAGCACTAGCGGGGGGATCACAGATACGCAGTATTTT. This encodes CASTSGGITDTQYF. The gene calls are TRBV7-2 and TRBJ2-3, with 11 bases that match TRBD2. Germline CDR1 SGHTA, CDR2 FQGNSA. The CDR3 spans 14 residues. The junction had 2 bases not matched to a gene; V was cut back by 7 bases and J by 2 bases.

V gene TRBV7-2 combines with J gene TRBJ2-7, with TRBD1 matching over 7 bases. The CDR3 runs to 14 residues. CDR1 is SGHTA, CDR2 FQGNSA, per germline. V shed 5 bases and J 6 bases; nucleotides not matched to a gene: 10. CDR3 protein: CASSRQGRVGEQYF. The CDR3 coding sequence is TGTGCCAGCAGCCGACAGGGACGGGTAGGCGAGCAGTACTTC. The full variable domain, rest sourced from reference TRBV7-2 and TRBJ2-7, is GAGVSQSPSNKVTEKGKDVELRCDPISGHTALYWYRQSLGQGLEFLIYFQGNSAPDKSGLPSDRFSAERTGGSVSTLTIQRTQQEDSAVYLCASSRQGRVGEQYFGPGTRLTVT.

The chain joins TRBV2 to TRBJ2-1; 9 bases fit TRBD1. V lost 1 base and J lost 5; bases outside the gene matches: 6. This CDR3 region has 16 residues. Germline V lookup: CDR1 SNHLY, CDR2 FYNNEI. In DNA form, the CDR3 reads TGTGCCAGCAGTGAAGAGGGACAGGGTGGGAACAATGAGCAGTTCTTC. It encodes CASSEEGQGGNNEQFF.

The genes are TRBV7-2 and TRBJ2-7; tentatively, D is TRBD2 (6 bases). The CDR3 contains 14 residues. The germline gives CDR1 SGHTA, CDR2 FQGNSA. The germline V and J ends were trimmed by 5 bases and 7 bases, with 18 bases remaining between them. CDR3 residues: CASSPGLGVMEQYF. CDR3 in DNA: TGTGCCAGCAGCCCGGGACTGGGGGTTATGGAGCAGTACTTC.

Points on this clone: Distinct nucleotide sequences in the sample also encode this CDR3. This sequence joins TRBV11-3 and TRBJ2-5; 11 nucleotides align to TRBD2. This CDR3 is built from 14 residues. The germline CDR1 and CDR2 sequences are SGHNT and YENEEA. V shed 5 bases and J 5 bases; nucleotides not matched to a gene: 4. CDR3 DNA: TGTGCCAGCAGCCTAGCGGGAGGAGTGGAGACCCAGTACTTC. Its protein product is CASSLAGGVETQYF. The full variable domain, with the rest looked up from reference TRBV11-3 and TRBJ2-5, is EAGVVQSPRYKIIEKKQPVAFWCNPISGHNTLYWYLQNLGQGPELLIRYENEEAVDDSQLPKDRFSAERLKGVDSTLKIQPAELGDSAVYLCASSLAGGVETQYFGPGTRLLVL.

This chain joins TRBV11-2 and TRBJ2-3, with TRBD1 matching over 7 bases. The length of the CDR3 is 14 residues. Trimming took 3 bases from V and 6 from J; bases not matched to a gene: 6. CDR1 and CDR2 from the germline V gene are SGHAT and FQNNGV. CDR3 protein: CASSFRDSADTQYF. The CDR3 DNA reads TGTGCCAGCAGCTTCCGGGACAGCGCCGATACGCAGTATTTT.

This clone was counted a few times. The chain combines TRBV4-3 with TRBJ1-1; D remains ambiguous. Germline V gene data show CDR1 as LGHNA and CDR2 as YSLEER. Trimming pared 1 base from V and 0 bases from J, leaving 3 bases between. The CDR3 extends over 13 amino acids. CDR3 sequence: CASSQVVNTEAFF. The CDR3 DNA sequence: TGCGCCAGCAGCCAAGTGGTGAACACTGAAGCTTTCTTT.

The chain couples TRBV9 to TRBJ1-6, with D uncertain. From germline, CDR1 is SGDLS and CDR2 YYNGEE. CDR3 length: 13 amino acids. V was trimmed by 3 bases and J by 7 bases, leaving 8 bases between them. CDR3 in amino acids: CASSAGPNSPLHF. The CDR3 region has the DNA TGTGCCAGCAGCGCAGGACCAAATTCACCCCTCCACTTT. Based on the CDR3 plus reference TRBV9 and TRBJ1-6, the full variable domain is DSGVTQTPKHLITATGQRVTLRCSPRSGDLSVYWYQQSLDQGLQFLIQYYNGEERAKGNILERFSAQQFPDLHSELNLSSLELGDSALYFCASSAGPNSPLHFGNGTRLTVT.

The J gene is TRBJ2-3, the V gene TRBV4-3; TRBD2 aligns across 9 bases. Trimming cost V 2 bases and J 4 bases; bases outside gene matches: 16. Germline lookup yields CDR1 LGHNA and CDR2 YSLEER. There are 19 residues in the CDR3. CDR3 coding DNA: TGCGCCAGCAGCCAACAGCCGCCCCCTAGCGGGGTCATTCCAGATACGCAGTATTTT. Amino acid sequence: CASSQQPPPSGVIPDTQYF.

This clone was recorded a few times. The J gene is TRBJ1-4, the V gene TRBV4-1; the D gene is possibly TRBD1 (5 bases). Germline-derived CDR1 and CDR2 are MGHRA and YSYEKL. This CDR3 is built from 17 residues. The V and J ends lost 0 bases and 7 bases respectively, with 18 bases between them. As DNA, the CDR3 is TGCGCCAGCAGCCAAGATCCTAAAGGGGCATCAGGTGAAAAACTGTTTTTT. Translated, it gives CASSQDPKGASGEKLFF.

The CDR3 DNA is TGCGCCAGCAGCAAGACAGGGACCTTTTCCGAGCAGTACGTC. Its protein is CASSKTGTFSEQYV. The V gene is TRBV10-2, the J gene TRBJ2-7; 7 nucleotides match TRBD1. V shed 6 bases, J shed 6 bases, and the junction held 11 bases outside the gene matches. Germline values: CDR1 WSHSY, CDR2 SAAADI. The CDR3 extends over 14 amino acids.